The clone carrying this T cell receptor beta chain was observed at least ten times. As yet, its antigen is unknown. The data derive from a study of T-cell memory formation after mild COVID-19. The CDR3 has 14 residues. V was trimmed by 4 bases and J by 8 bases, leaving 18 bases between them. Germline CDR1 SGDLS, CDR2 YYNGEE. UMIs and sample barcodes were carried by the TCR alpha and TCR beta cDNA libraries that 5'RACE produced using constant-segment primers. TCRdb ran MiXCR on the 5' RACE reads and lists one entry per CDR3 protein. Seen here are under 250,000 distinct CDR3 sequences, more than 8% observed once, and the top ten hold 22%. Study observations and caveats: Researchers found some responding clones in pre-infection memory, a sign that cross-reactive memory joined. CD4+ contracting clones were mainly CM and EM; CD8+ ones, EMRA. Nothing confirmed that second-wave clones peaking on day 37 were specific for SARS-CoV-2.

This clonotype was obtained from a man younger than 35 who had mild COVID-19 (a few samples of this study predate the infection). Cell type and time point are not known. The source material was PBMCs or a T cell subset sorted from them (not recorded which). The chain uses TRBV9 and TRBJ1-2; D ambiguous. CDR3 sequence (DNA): TGTGCCAGCAGCCCGACTGGGGAGCCGGGAGGCTACACCTTC. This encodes CASSPTGEPGGYTF.